The entry that follows covers one T cell receptor (beta chain) sequence. Antigen specificity is unknown. These data come from a study of cytomegalovirus exposure and HLA in healthy donors. The study sampled nominally healthy donors, though unrecorded immune exposures were likely. In germline, CDR1 is ENHRY, CDR2 SYGVKD. The CDR3 length is 13 residues. Unmatched junction bases numbered 10, after V lost 8 bases and J lost 6 bases. The study's findings and limits: Reportedly, a later analysis found an Asian-associated ancestry cluster had fewer N-insertions than the roughly 700-donor mean.

Primers for the PCR totalled 60 Vbeta and 13 Jbeta. Only in-frame clones appear in the TCRdb table, and some are missing; sequencing was by immunoSEQ multiplex PCR. The sample records some 140,000 clones, 70% to 80% being singletons. This clonotype was sampled from a female donor in good health and CMV-seropositive. The gene calls are TRBV10-3 and TRBJ2-7; 7 bases agree with TRBD2. The specimen was PBMCs. The CDR3 loop is CAISLRELGEQYF. The DNA for the CDR3 is TGTGCCATCTCGTTGCGGGAGCTGGGCGAGCAGTACTTC.